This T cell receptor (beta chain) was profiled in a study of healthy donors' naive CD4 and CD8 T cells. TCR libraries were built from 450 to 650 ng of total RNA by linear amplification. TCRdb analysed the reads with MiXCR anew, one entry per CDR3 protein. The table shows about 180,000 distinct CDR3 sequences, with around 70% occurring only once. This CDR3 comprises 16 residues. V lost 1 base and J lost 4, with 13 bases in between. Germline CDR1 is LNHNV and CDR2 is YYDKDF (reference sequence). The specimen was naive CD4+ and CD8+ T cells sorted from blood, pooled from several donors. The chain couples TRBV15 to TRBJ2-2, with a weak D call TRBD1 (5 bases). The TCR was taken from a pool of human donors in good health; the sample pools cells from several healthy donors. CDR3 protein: CATSRAAGYVTGELFF. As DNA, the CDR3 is TGTGCCACCAGCAGAGCCGCAGGGTATGTCACCGGGGAGCTGTTTTTT. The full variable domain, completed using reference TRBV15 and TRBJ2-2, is DAMVIQNPRYQVTQFGKPVTLSCSQTLNHNVMYWYQQKSSQAPKLLFHYYDKDFNNEADTPDNFQSRRPNTSFCFLDIRSPGLGDTAMYLCATSRAAGYVTGELFFGEGSRLTVL.